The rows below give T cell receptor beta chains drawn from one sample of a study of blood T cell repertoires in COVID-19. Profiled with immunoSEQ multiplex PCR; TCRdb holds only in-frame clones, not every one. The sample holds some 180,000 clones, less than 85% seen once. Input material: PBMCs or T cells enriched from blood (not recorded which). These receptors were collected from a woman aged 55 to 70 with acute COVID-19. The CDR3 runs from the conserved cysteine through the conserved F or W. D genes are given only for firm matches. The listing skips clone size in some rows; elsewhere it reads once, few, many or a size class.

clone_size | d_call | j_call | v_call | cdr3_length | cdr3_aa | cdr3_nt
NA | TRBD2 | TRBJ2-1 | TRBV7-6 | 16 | CASSRTSGGADNEQFF | TGTGCCAGCAGCCGCACTAGCGGGGGAGCCGACAATGAGCAGTTCTTC
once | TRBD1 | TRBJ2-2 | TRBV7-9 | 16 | CASSWLDRGNTGELFF | TGTGCCAGCAGCTGGTTAGACAGGGGGAACACCGGGGAGCTGTTTTTT
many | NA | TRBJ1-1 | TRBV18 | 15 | CASSLRNSMNTEAFF | TGTGCCAGCTCACTACGGAACAGTATGAACACTGAAGCTTTCTTT
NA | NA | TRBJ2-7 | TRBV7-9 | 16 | CASSLGGGASSYEQYF | TGTGCCAGCAGCTTAGGTGGAGGGGCTTCCTCCTACGAGCAGTACTTC
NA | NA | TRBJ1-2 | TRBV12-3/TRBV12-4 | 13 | CASSLQVESGYTF | TGTGCCAGCAGTTTACAGGTTGAGTCTGGCTACACCTTC
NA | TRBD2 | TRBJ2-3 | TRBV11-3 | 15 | CASSLGGRETDTQYF | TGTGCCAGCAGCTTAGGCGGGAGGGAGACAGATACGCAGTATTTT
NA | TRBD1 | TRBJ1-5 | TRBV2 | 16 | CASSFAGDSNNQPQHF | TGTGCCAGCAGTTTCGCCGGGGACAGTAACAATCAGCCCCAGCATTTT
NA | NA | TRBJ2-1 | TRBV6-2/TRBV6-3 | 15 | CASSRLENRRNEQFF | TGTGCCAGCAGTCGACTAGAAAATCGGCGTAATGAGCAGTTCTTC
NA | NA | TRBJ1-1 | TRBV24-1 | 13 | CATSRQDGTEAFF | TGTGCCACCAGTCGACAGGATGGGACTGAAGCTTTCTTT
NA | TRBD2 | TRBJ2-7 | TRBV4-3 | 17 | CASSRGLAGVDSYEQYF | TGCGCCAGCAGCCGCGGACTAGCGGGAGTAGACTCCTACGAGCAGTACTTC
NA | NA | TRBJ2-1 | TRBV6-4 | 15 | CASSPQAAEYNEQFF | TGTGCCAGCAGTCCACAGGCGGCTGAGTACAATGAGCAGTTCTTC
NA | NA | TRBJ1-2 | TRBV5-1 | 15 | CASSLDTGFGYGYTF | TGCGCCAGCAGCTTGGACACAGGGTTTGGCTATGGCTACACCTTC
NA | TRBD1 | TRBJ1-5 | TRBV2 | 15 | CASTRDRGSIQPQHF | TGTGCCAGCACCAGGGACAGGGGAAGCATCCAGCCCCAGCATTTT
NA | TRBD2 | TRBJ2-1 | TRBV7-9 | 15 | CASIKTSGGVNEQFF | TGTGCCAGCATCAAGACTAGCGGGGGGGTCAATGAGCAGTTCTTC
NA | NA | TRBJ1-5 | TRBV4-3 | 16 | CASSQEYSGRGQPQHF | TGCGCCAGCAGCCAAGAATATTCGGGCAGGGGCCAGCCCCAGCATTTT
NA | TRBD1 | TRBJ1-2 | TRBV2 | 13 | CASRETGAYGYTF | TGTGCCAGCAGGGAAACAGGGGCGTATGGCTACACCTTC
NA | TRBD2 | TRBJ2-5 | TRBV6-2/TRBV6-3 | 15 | CASSYIASGLETQYF | TGTGCCAGCAGTTACATTGCTAGCGGGTTGGAGACCCAGTACTTC
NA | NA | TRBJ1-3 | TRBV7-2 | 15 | CASSPGQHSGNTIYF | TGTGCCAGCAGCCCCGGACAGCACTCTGGAAACACCATATATTTT
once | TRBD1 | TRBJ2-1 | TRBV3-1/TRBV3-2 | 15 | CASSQGPGGLNEQFF | TGTGCCAGCAGCCAAGGGCCAGGGGGCTTAAATGAGCAGTTCTTC
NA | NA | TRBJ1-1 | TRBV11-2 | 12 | CASSRQSTEAFF | TGTGCCAGCAGTCGACAGTCCACTGAAGCTTTCTTT
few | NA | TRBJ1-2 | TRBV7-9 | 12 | CAAEDRIYGYTF | TGTGCCGCTGAAGACAGGATCTATGGCTACACCTTC
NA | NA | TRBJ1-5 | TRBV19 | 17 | CASSIDHTRGGNQPQHF | TGTGCCAGTAGTATAGATCATACCCGGGGTGGCAATCAGCCCCAGCATTTT
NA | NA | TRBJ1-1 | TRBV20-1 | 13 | CSASPDRNTEAFF | TGCAGTGCTAGTCCTGACAGAAACACTGAAGCTTTCTTT
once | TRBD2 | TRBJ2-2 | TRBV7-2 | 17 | CASSLTKLAGDTGELFF | TGTGCCAGCAGCTTAACCAAACTAGCGGGAGACACCGGGGAGCTGTTTTTT
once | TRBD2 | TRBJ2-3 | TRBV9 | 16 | CASSVLASGSADTQYF | TGTGCCAGCAGCGTCCTGGCTAGCGGGTCAGCAGATACGCAGTATTTT
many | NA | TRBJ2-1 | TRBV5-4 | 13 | CASSPRLQGQQFF | TGTGCCAGCAGCCCGAGGCTGCAAGGTCAGCAGTTCTTC
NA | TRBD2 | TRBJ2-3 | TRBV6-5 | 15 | CASRRLASSTDTQYF | TGTGCCAGCAGAAGACTAGCGTCTAGCACAGATACGCAGTATTTT
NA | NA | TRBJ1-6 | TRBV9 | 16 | CASSRRGADYNSPLHF | TGTGCCAGCAGTCGCCGCGGGGCAGATTATAATTCACCCCTCCACTTT
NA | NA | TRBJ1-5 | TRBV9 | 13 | CASSVGENQPQHF | TGTGCCAGCAGCGTAGGCGAGAATCAGCCCCAGCATTTT
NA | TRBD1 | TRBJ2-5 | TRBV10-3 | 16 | CAISESQGMGQETQYF | TGTGCCATCAGTGAGTCACAGGGGATGGGGCAAGAGACCCAGTACTTC
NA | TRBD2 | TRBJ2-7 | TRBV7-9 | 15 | CASRIGASGSYEQYF | TGTGCCAGCAGAATCGGGGCTAGCGGGTCCTACGAGCAGTACTTC
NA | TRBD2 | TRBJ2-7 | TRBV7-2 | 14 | CASSFVAGEGEQYF | TGTGCCAGCAGCTTCGTAGCGGGAGAGGGCGAGCAGTACTTC
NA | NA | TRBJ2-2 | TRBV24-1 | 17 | CATSDPEGGGETGELFF | TGTGCCACCAGTGACCCCGAGGGAGGGGGAGAAACCGGGGAGCTGTTTTTT
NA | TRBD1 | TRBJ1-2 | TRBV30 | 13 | CAWSVQGNFGYTF | TGTGCCTGGAGTGTACAGGGGAATTTTGGCTACACCTTC
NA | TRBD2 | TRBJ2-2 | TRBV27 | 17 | CASSHSGTSGITGELFF | TGTGCCAGCAGCCATTCCGGGACTAGCGGGATCACCGGGGAGCTGTTTTTT
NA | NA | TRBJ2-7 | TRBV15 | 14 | CATSPRRGSYEQYF | TGTGCCACCAGCCCCCGCAGGGGATCCTACGAGCAGTACTTC
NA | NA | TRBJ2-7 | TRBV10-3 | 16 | CASSGDLRTGGYEQYF | TGTGCCTCCTCAGGGGACCTCCGGACGGGAGGTTACGAGCAGTACTTC
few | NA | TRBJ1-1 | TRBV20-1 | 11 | CSARDNGGAFF | TGCAGTGCTAGAGATAACGGGGGAGCTTTCTTT
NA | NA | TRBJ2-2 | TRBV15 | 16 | CATSRAQAVNTGELFF | TGTGCCACCAGCAGAGCCCAGGCCGTGAACACCGGGGAGCTGTTTTTT
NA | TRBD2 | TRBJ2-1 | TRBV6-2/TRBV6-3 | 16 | CASSGLAGDFHNEQFF | TGTGCCAGCAGTGGACTAGCGGGGGACTTCCACAATGAGCAGTTCTTC